One sample yielded the 29 T cell receptor beta chains listed below, sequenced in a study of T cell repertoires in ileal Crohn's disease. TCRdb keeps only in-frame clones here, not all; method: immunoSEQ multiplex PCR. This table holds more than 11,000 clones, approximately 70% found once. Material: ileal tissue. The receptors come from an adult with Crohn's disease.

This rearrangement joins TRBV19 to TRBJ2-7; 7 bases are a match to TRBD1. CDR1 is LNHDA and CDR2 is SQIVND in the germline V gene (reference sequence). The CDR3 spans 15 residues. Trimming cost V 1 base and J 3 bases; bases outside gene matches: 6. The CDR3, as DNA: TGTGCCAGTAGTATAGCCCCGGGACAGTTCTACGAGCAGTACTTC. Its protein product is CASSIAPGQFYEQYF.

This clone was found a few times. For the CDR3, the DNA is TGTGCCAGCAGTTTCACGGTCCAAGAGACCCAGTACTTC. Its translation is CASSFTVQETQYF. This sequence joins TRBV6-6 and TRBJ2-5; D ambiguous. Germline V gene sequence: CDR1 MNHNY, CDR2 SVGAGI (reference sequence). V lost 4 bases and J lost 1, with 7 bases in between. CDR3 length equals 13 residues.

This sequence joins TRBV29-1 and TRBJ2-7; 11 bases line up with TRBD1. J gave up 4 bases and V 7 bases, and 9 bases lay outside the gene matches. Per the germline V gene, CDR1 is SQVTM and CDR2 is ANQGSEA. This CDR3 comprises 14 residues. The CDR3 DNA follows: TGCAGCGCTAGCGGGACAGGGGGGTCGTACGAGCAGTACTTC. Its protein is CSASGTGGSYEQYF.

This clone showed up just once. This chain uses TRBV30 with TRBJ1-5, with D hard to call. This CDR3 contains 13 residues. Germline V CDR1 and CDR2: GTSNPN, SVGIG (reference sequence). V lost 3 bases to trimming and J lost 3 bases, with 9 bases between them. The CDR3 nucleotides are TGTGCCTGGAGAAACGGTTACAATCAGCCCCAGCATTTT. Translation: CAWRNGYNQPQHF. Supplemented by reference TRBV30 and TRBJ1-5, the full variable domain reads SQTIHQWPATLVQPVGSPLSLECTVEGTSNPNLYWYRQAAGRGLQLLFYSVGIGQISSEVPQNLSASRPQDRQFILSSKKLLLSDSGFYLCAWRNGYNQPQHFGDGTRLSIL.

Comment on this clone: Other DNA sequences from this sample encode an identical CDR3 as well. This CDR3 is CASSLTAHQPQHF. CDR3 DNA: TGTGCCAGCAGTTTGACAGCCCATCAGCCCCAGCATTTT. The chain uses TRBV28 and TRBJ1-5, with a possible D match to TRBD1 (5 bases). The CDR3 length is 13 residues. Germline V gene data show CDR1 as MDHEN and CDR2 as SYDVKM. V lost 3 bases to trimming and J lost 5 bases, with 8 bases between them.

V and J are TRBV2 and TRBJ1-2; TRBD1 might be the D (6 bases). This CDR3 is 14 amino acids long. V was shortened by 9 bases and J by 8 bases, with 22 bases between the two germline ends. The germline V gene encodes CDR1 SNHLY and CDR2 FYNNEI. The CDR3 bases are TGTGCCAGTCTACAGGGAGAGCGCGATCGGGGCTACACCTTC. Translation: CASLQGERDRGYTF.

This clone was counted a few times. This rearrangement joins TRBV28 to TRBJ1-6, with a possible D match to TRBD1 (6 bases). Germline V gives CDR1 MDHEN, CDR2 SYDVKM. With 8 bases removed from V and 8 bases from J, the gap between germline ends came to 19 bases. The CDR3 covers 15 residues. CDR3 in amino acids: CASQGDRSGYSPLHF. CDR3 DNA sequence: TGTGCCAGCCAGGGTGACAGGTCCGGGTATTCACCCCTCCACTTT.

This clone was observed a handful of times. The chain has TRBV6-6 and TRBJ2-7, with a weak D call TRBD2 (6 bases). V was trimmed by 8 bases and J by 2 bases, leaving 10 bases between them. Germline V lookup: CDR1 MNHNY, CDR2 SVGAGI (reference sequence). The CDR3 has 12 residues. The CDR3 DNA sequence: TGTGCCAGCGGCGGGGAGACCTACGAGCAGTACTTC. It is translated as CASGGETYEQYF.

This clone showed up just a few times. V gene TRBV6-4 combines with J gene TRBJ1-6; TRBD1 matches at 7 bases. The germline V gene encodes CDR1 MRHNA and CDR2 SNTAGT. The CDR3 sequence is 13 residues long. V was clipped by 8 bases and J by 8 bases; unmatched bases: 6. The CDR3 coding sequence is TGTGCCAGCGGACTAACAGGGGATTCACCCCTCCACTTT. Amino acids: CASGLTGDSPLHF.

This clone occurred a few times. The CDR3 here is CASRLNRGAMNTEAFF. Written as DNA, the CDR3 is TGTGCCAGCAGACTCAACAGGGGCGCTATGAACACTGAAGCTTTCTTT. The chain couples TRBV7-2 to TRBJ1-1, with 7 nucleotides matching TRBD1. From germline, CDR1 is SGHTA and CDR2 FQGNSA. The CDR3 consists of 16 residues. The junction had 10 bases not matched to a gene; V was cut back by 6 bases and J by 0 bases.

The V call is TRBV19, the J call TRBJ2-1, with D perhaps matching TRBD2 (5 bases). CDR1 LNHDA and CDR2 SQIVND come from the germline V gene (reference sequence). CDR3 length: 17 amino acids. V was trimmed by 3 bases and J by 7 bases, leaving 22 bases between them. CDR3 amino acids: CASSISLLSGLENEQFF. CDR3 DNA sequence: TGTGCCAGTAGTATTAGCTTACTGTCAGGACTTGAGAATGAGCAGTTCTTC.

J is TRBJ2-1 and V is TRBV4-1; TRBD2 matches at 11 bases. Germline CDR1 and CDR2: MGHRA and YSYEKL. J was trimmed by 7 bases and V by 1 base; bases with no gene match: 9. This CDR3 is 17 amino acids long. This chain's CDR3 is CASSQGLAGTSGNEQFF. The CDR3 region has the DNA TGCGCCAGCAGCCAAGGACTAGCGGGGACTTCTGGGAATGAGCAGTTCTTC.

The chain uses TRBV27 and TRBJ1-5, with 11 bases that match TRBD1. CDR1 MNHEY and CDR2 SMNVEV come from the germline V gene (reference sequence). The CDR3 extends over 17 amino acids. V trimming: 5 bases; J trimming: 0 bases; junction bases outside the gene matches: 6. The CDR3 sequence is CASSITGQGDSNQPQHF. CDR3 in DNA: TGTGCCAGCAGTATAACGGGACAGGGGGATAGCAATCAGCCCCAGCATTTT.

The V gene is TRBV2, the J gene TRBJ1-2, with a possible D match to TRBD1 (5 bases). In germline, CDR1 is SNHLY, CDR2 FYNNEI. The CDR3 contains 11 residues. The V end was cut by 11 bases, the J end by 7 bases, with 14 bases between. The CDR3 DNA follows: TGTGCCGCTAAGGGACGGGGTGGCTACACCTTC. This sequence encodes CAAKGRGGYTF.

The J gene is TRBJ2-5, the V gene TRBV9, with 10 bases identical to TRBD1. The V segment lost 3 bases and the J segment 5 bases; nucleotides outside the gene matches: 7. Per the germline V gene, CDR1 is SGDLS and CDR2 is YYNGEE. This CDR3 region has 15 residues. The CDR3: CASSDRDRGGETQYF. In DNA form, the CDR3 reads TGTGCCAGCAGCGACCGGGACAGGGGAGGGGAGACCCAGTACTTC.

This clone turned up a few times. The chain is built from TRBV5-1 and TRBJ2-3; 7 bases agree with TRBD1. Trimming cost V 4 bases and J 4 bases; bases outside gene matches: 6. CDR1 and CDR2 from the germline V gene are SGHRS and YFSETQ. This CDR3 spans 14 amino acids. The CDR3 spells CASSLQGMADTQYF. In DNA form, the CDR3 reads TGCGCCAGCAGCCTACAGGGGATGGCAGATACGCAGTATTTT.

The chain uses TRBV5-1 and TRBJ1-6, with D tentatively TRBD1 (6 bases). The CDR3 covers 16 residues. V lost 2 bases and J lost 7, with 16 bases in between. Germline-derived CDR1 and CDR2 are SGHRS and YFSETQ. CDR3 in amino acids: CASSFQGRGENSPLHF. CDR3 nucleotides: TGCGCCAGCAGCTTCCAGGGGAGGGGGGAAAATTCACCCCTCCACTTT.

The chain has TRBV7-3 and TRBJ1-6; 7 bases are shared with TRBD1. The germline V gene encodes CDR1 SGHTA and CDR2 FQGTGA. V was pared by 4 bases and J by 7 bases, with 7 bases of the junction left unmatched. The CDR3 runs 15 residues. The DNA of the CDR3 is TGTGCCAGCAGCTCACAGGGGTTAGGGAATTCACCCCTCCACTTT. This codes for CASSSQGLGNSPLHF.

This clone was seen more than once but under ten times. The chain uses TRBV19 and TRBJ1-3; D perhaps matches TRBD1 (5 bases). This CDR3 contains 17 residues. Germline V CDR1 and CDR2: LNHDA, SQIVND (reference sequence). Trimming took 3 bases from V and 4 from J, leaving 19 bases between them. CDR3 protein: CASSIQITGLSGNTIYF. The CDR3 bases are TGTGCCAGTAGTATTCAAATAACGGGGCTATCGGGAAACACCATATATTTT. The complete variable domain, with remaining parts taken from reference TRBV19 and TRBJ1-3, reads DGGITQSPKYLFRKEGQNVTLSCEQNLNHDAMYWYRQDPGQGLRLIYYSQIVNDFQKGDIAEGYSVSREKKESFPLTVTSAQKNPTAFYLCASSIQITGLSGNTIYFGEGSWLTVV.

The V and J genes are TRBV29-1 and TRBJ2-7; D perhaps matches TRBD1 (5 bases). The CDR3 spans 14 residues. Germline V lookup: CDR1 SQVTM, CDR2 ANQGSEA. V was cut by 4 bases and J by 0 bases, with 13 bases left in between. The CDR3 sequence: CSVALTVDSYEQYF. The CDR3 DNA sequence: TGCAGCGTTGCATTGACAGTTGACTCCTACGAGCAGTACTTC.

The gene calls are TRBV27 and TRBJ2-3; the match to TRBD2 covers 11 bases. Germline V gene lookup returns CDR1 MNHEY and CDR2 SMNVEV (reference sequence). V shed 0 bases and J 1 base; nucleotides not matched to a gene: 6. This CDR3 spans 18 amino acids. The CDR3 is CASSLSSGGAAGTDTQYF. CDR3 nucleotide sequence: TGTGCCAGCAGTTTATCTAGCGGGGGGGCGGCTGGCACAGATACGCAGTATTTT.

The chain links TRBV18 to TRBJ2-3; the match to TRBD1 covers 10 bases. V lost 6 bases, J lost 5 bases, and 8 bases stayed unmatched. The CDR3 runs 15 residues. Germline CDR1 is KGHSH and CDR2 is LQKENI. The CDR3 region has the DNA TGTGCCAGCTCCTCCGGGACAGGGGCTGAAGATACGCAGTATTTT. This gives the protein CASSSGTGAEDTQYF.

The J gene is TRBJ1-2, the V gene TRBV6-1, with D uncertain. V shed 6 bases and J shed 0 bases, with 8 bases lying between them. Per germline, CDR1 MNHNS and CDR2 SASEGT. The CDR3 runs 13 residues. CDR3 coding DNA: TGTGCCAGCAGACTCGACCCTAACTATGGCTACACCTTC. Amino acid sequence: CASRLDPNYGYTF.

The chain recombines TRBV10-3 with TRBJ1-1; D call uncertain. There are 13 residues in the CDR3. V was cut by 6 bases and J by 1 base, with 9 bases left in between. From germline, CDR1 is ENHRY and CDR2 SYGVKD. As DNA, the CDR3 is TGTGCCATCAGCGCGACGGAGAACACTGAAGCTTTCTTT. The encoded protein is CAISATENTEAFF.

This clone has more than one count but fewer than ten. The rearrangement uses TRBV19 and TRBJ2-1, with D tentatively TRBD2 (6 bases). The V gene's germline CDR1 is LNHDA and CDR2 SQIVND (reference sequence). Trimming removed 5 bases at V and 4 bases at J, with 24 bases between. CDR3 length: 18 amino acids. CDR3 region: CASSPRGSALELYNEQFF. CDR3 bases: TGTGCCAGTAGTCCGCGGGGTAGCGCCTTGGAGTTGTACAATGAGCAGTTCTTC.

The V call is TRBV4-2, the J call TRBJ2-3, with 13 positions matching TRBD2. The CDR3 runs 18 residues. V shed 3 bases, J shed 4 bases, and the junction held 10 bases outside the gene matches. Germline CDR1 reads LGHNA; CDR2 reads YNFKEQ. CDR3 coding DNA: TGTGCCAGCAGCCACCCCCGCGGGACTAGCGGGGACCCAGATACGCAGTATTTT. This translates into CASSHPRGTSGDPDTQYF.

Turning to this clone: Within the sample, other DNA sequences also encode this same CDR3. The chain has TRBV6-1 and TRBJ1-6, with D possibly being TRBD1 (5 bases). This CDR3 spans 15 amino acids. Germline-derived CDR1 and CDR2 are MNHNS and SASEGT. V was trimmed by 7 bases and J by 0 bases, leaving 10 bases between them. Written as DNA, the CDR3 is TGTGCCAGCATTGGGGGGAGCTCCTATAATTCACCCCTCCACTTT. Encoded protein: CASIGGSSYNSPLHF.

This chain connects TRBV29-1 to TRBJ1-1, with a tentative D call TRBD1 (5 bases). CDR1 is SQVTM and CDR2 is ANQGSEA in the germline V gene. The CDR3 loop spans 14 amino acids. Trimming stripped 5 bases from V and 5 bases from J, with 18 bases between. The CDR3 loop reads CSVLFGGRATEAFF. The DNA of the CDR3 is TGCAGCGTTCTTTTTGGGGGGAGGGCTACTGAAGCTTTCTTT.

This chain connects TRBV7-9 to TRBJ1-1; 8 nucleotides match TRBD1. Germline V gene sequence: CDR1 SEHNR, CDR2 FQNEAQ (reference sequence). The trim removed 4 bases at V and 7 bases at J, leaving 2 bases unmatched. This CDR3 is 12 amino acids long. CDR3 DNA: TGTGCCAGCAGCTCGGACAGGGATGAAGCTTTCTTT. This translates into CASSSDRDEAFF.